This T cell receptor (beta chain) was retrieved from a study of T cell responses to AZD1222 COVID-19 vaccine. As for this clone: Its antigen remains unidentified.

The method was immunoSEQ multiplex PCR; TCRdb's version includes in-frame clones alone and lacks a portion of them. The sample lists 130,000 or so clones, approximately 91% occurring once. Notes on the study in general: Donors in the cohort were predominantly white British and more often female, and clonal diversity was possibly underestimated. Two AZD1222 doses significantly raised spike-specific TCR breadth and depth over controls. Unmutated variant regions are reportedly targeted by nearly half of spike-specific TCRs.

CDR3 length: 13 amino acids. Trimming took 4 bases from V and 8 from J, leaving 14 bases between them. CDR1 is MNHEY and CDR2 is SVGAGI in the germline V gene. The material sequenced was peripheral blood, taken 28 days after the second AZD1222 dose. The chain joins TRBV6-5 to TRBJ1-2; D possibly corresponds to TRBD1 (6 bases). This TCR derives from an adult who received the AZD1222 COVID-19 vaccine. The CDR3 is CASSSFHRDGYTF. For the CDR3, the DNA is TGTGCCAGCAGTTCCTTCCACAGGGACGGCTACACCTTC.